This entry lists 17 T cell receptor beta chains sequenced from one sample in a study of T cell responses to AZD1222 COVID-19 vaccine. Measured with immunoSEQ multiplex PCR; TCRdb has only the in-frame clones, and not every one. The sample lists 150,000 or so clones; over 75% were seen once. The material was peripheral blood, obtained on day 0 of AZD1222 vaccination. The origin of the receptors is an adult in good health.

Here the CDR3 DNA reads TGTGCCAGCAGTCCCGACAGGGGGCGCAAAGATACGCAGTATTTT. Its translation: CASSPDRGRKDTQYF. The chain employs TRBV27 and TRBJ2-3, with 10 bases matching TRBD1. There are 15 residues in the CDR3. From germline, CDR1 is MNHEY and CDR2 SMNVEV (reference sequence). Trimming removed 5 bases from V and 5 bases from J; junction bases left unmatched: 7.

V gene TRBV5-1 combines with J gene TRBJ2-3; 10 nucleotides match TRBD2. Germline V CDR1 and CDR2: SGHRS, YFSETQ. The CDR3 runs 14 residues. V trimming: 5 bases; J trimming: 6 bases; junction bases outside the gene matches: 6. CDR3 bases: TGCGCCAGCAGACCGGGACTAGCGTGGGATACGCAGTATTTT. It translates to CASRPGLAWDTQYF.

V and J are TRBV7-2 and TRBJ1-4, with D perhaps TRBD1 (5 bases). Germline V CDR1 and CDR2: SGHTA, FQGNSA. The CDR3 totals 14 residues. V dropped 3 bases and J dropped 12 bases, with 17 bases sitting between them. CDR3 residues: CASSFRGATKELFF. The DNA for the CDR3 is TGTGCCAGCAGCTTTAGGGGAGCTACGAAAGAACTGTTTTTT. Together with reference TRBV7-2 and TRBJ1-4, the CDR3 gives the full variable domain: GAGVSQSPSNKVTEKGKDVELRCDPISGHTALYWYRQSLGQGLEFLIYFQGNSAPDKSGLPSDRFSAERTGGSVSTLTIQRTQQEDSAVYLCASSFRGATKELFFGSGTQLSVL.

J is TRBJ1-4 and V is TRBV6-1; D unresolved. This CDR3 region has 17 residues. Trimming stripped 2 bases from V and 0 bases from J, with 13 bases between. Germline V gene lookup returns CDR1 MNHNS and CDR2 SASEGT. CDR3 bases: TGTGCCAGCAGTGAATTCGGGGTAGGCGCAACTAATGAAAAACTGTTTTTT. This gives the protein CASSEFGVGATNEKLFF.

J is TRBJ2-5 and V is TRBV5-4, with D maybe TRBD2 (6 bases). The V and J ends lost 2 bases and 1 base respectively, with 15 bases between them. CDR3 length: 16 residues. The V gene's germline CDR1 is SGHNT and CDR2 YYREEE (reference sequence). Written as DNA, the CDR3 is TGTGCCAGCAGCTTCGGCGGTAGCGGAATCCAAGAGACCCAGTACTTC. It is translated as CASSFGGSGIQETQYF.

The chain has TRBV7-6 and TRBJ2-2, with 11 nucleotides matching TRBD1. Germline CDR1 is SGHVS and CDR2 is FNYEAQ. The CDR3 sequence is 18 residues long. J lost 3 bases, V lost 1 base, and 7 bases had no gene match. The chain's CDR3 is CASSLGGQGEAHTGELFF. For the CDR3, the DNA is TGTGCCAGCAGCTTAGGGGGACAGGGGGAAGCGCACACCGGGGAGCTGTTTTTT.

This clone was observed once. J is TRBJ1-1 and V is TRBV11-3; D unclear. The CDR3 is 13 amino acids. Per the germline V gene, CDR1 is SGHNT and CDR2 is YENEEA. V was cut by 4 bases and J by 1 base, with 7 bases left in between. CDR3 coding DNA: TGTGCCAGCAGCTCCACATGGAACACTGAAGCTTTCTTT. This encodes CASSSTWNTEAFF.

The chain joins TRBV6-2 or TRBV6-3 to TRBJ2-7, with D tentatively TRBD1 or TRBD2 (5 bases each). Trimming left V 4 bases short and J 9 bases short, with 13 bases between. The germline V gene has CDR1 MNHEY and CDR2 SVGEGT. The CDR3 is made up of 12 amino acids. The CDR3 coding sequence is TGTGCCAGCAGTTCCCCGGGACGGTGGCAGTACTTC. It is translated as CASSSPGRWQYF.

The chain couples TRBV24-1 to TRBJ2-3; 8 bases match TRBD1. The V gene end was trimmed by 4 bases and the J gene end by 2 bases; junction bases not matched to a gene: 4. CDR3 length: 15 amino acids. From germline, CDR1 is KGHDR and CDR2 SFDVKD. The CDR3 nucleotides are TGTGCCACCAGTGAGGGACAGGCAATCACAGATACGCAGTATTTT. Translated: CATSEGQAITDTQYF.

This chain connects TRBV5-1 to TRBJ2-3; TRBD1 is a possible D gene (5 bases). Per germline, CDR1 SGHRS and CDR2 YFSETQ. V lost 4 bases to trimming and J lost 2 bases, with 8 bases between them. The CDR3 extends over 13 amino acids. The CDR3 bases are TGCGCCAGCAGCGCAGGGTTCACAGATACGCAGTATTTT. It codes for CASSAGFTDTQYF.

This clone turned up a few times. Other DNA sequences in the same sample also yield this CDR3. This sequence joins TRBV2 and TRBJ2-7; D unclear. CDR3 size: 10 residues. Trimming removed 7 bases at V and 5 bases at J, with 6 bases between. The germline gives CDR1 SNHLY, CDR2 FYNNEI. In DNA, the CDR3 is TGTGCCAGCAAGGGTCACGAGCAGTACTTC. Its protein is CASKGHEQYF.

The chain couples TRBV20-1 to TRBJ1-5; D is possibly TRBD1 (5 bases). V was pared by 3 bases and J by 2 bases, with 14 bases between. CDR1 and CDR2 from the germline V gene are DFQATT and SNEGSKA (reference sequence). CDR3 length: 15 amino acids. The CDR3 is CSASGQGGGNQPQHF. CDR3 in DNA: TGCAGTGCTAGTGGCCAGGGTGGCGGCAATCAGCCCCAGCATTTT.

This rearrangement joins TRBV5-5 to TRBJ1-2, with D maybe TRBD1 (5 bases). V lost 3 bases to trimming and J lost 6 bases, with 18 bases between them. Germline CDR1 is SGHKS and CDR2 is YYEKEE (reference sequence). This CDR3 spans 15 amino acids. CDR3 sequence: CASSSAGEGRHGYTF. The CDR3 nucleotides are TGTGCCAGCAGCTCGGCGGGAGAGGGACGGCATGGCTACACCTTC.

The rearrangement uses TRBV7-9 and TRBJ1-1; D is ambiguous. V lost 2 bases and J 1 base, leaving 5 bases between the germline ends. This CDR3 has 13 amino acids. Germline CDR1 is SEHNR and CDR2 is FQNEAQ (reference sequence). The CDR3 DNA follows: TGTGCCAGCAGCTTAACTGGGAACACTGAAGCTTTCTTT. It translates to CASSLTGNTEAFF.

The DNA for the CDR3 is TGTGCCAGCAGTTACGCGGACGGGGATTCACCCCTCCACTTT. Amino acid sequence: CASSYADGDSPLHF. The rearrangement uses TRBV6-6 and TRBJ1-6; D uncertain. The CDR3 has 14 residues. Germline V gene lookup returns CDR1 MNHNY and CDR2 SVGAGI (reference sequence). The V end was cut by 2 bases, the J end by 8 bases, with 10 bases between.

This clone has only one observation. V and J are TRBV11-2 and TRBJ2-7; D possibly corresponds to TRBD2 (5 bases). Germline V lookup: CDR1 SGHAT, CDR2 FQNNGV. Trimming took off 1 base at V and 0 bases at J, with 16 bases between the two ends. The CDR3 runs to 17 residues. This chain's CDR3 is CASSLGLWERSSYEQYF. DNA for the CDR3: TGTGCCAGCAGCTTAGGGCTGTGGGAGCGGAGCTCCTACGAGCAGTACTTC.

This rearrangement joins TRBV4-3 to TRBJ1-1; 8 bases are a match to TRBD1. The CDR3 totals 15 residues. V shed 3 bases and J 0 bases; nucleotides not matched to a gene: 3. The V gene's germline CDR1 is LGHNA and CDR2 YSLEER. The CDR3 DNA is TGCGCCAGCAGCCACAGACAGGGGATGAACACTGAAGCTTTCTTT. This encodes CASSHRQGMNTEAFF.